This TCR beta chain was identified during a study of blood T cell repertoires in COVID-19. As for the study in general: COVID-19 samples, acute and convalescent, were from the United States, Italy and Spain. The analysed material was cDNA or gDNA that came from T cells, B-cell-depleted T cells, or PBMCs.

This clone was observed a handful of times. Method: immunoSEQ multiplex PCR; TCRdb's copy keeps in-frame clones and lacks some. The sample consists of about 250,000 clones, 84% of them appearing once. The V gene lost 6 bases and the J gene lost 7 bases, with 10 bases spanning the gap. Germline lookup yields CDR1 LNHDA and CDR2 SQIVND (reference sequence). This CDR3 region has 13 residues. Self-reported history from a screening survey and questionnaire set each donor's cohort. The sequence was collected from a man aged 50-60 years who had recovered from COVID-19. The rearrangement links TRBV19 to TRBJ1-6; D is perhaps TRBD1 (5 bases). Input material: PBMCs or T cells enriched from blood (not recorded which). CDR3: CASSRQNNSPLHF. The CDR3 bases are TGTGCCAGTAGCCGACAGAACAATTCACCCCTCCACTTT.